The 20 T cell receptor beta chains below come from one sample, sequenced in a study of beta chain features in type 1 diabetes. Antigens of these TCRs are unknown. Sequenced material consisted of expressed TCRB transcripts (all of the isolated RNA was reverse transcribed). Measured with immunoSEQ multiplex PCR; TCRdb has only the in-frame clones, and not every one. There are roughly 340,000 clones in the sample; roughly 13% occur only once, and about 0.015% lies in the top ten. Whole-study results and caveats: Shorter TCRB CDR3s, moderately but significantly so, marked every one of the four CD4+ subsets in Type 1 diabetes patients.

The sample consisted of naive CD4+ T cells from blood. Source of these receptors: a woman between 18 and 29 years old with type 1 diabetes.

A few counts support this clone. V usage is TRBV18 and J usage is TRBJ1-5, with D perhaps matching TRBD1 (5 bases). CDR1 is KGHSH and CDR2 is LQKENI in the germline V gene. The CDR3 spans 16 residues. Trimming removed 0 bases from V and 2 bases from J, with 11 bases in between. Here the CDR3 DNA reads TGTGCCAGCTCACCACCATGGGGCACGGGCAATCAGCCCCAGCATTTT. It is translated as CASSPPWGTGNQPQHF.

This clone was counted between two and nine times. The chain combines TRBV5-1 with TRBJ2-1; 12 bases agree with TRBD2. CDR1 and CDR2 (germline): SGHRS, YFSETQ. V trimming: 6 bases; J trimming: 4 bases; junction bases outside the gene matches: 14. The CDR3 sequence is 18 residues long. This CDR3 reads CASTSGPAGLAGYNEQFF. The CDR3 coding sequence is TGCGCCAGCACCTCGGGACCGGCGGGACTAGCGGGTTACAATGAGCAGTTCTTC.

The gene calls are TRBV16 and TRBJ2-7, with D tentatively TRBD2 (6 bases). Trimming pared 3 bases from V and 4 bases from J, leaving 13 bases between. Germline CDR1 and CDR2: KGHSY and FQNENV. CDR3 size: 14 residues. This chain's CDR3 is CASSHLGLSYEQYF. The DNA for the CDR3 is TGTGCCAGCAGCCACCTGGGACTTTCTTACGAGCAGTACTTC.

The chain is built from TRBV11-2 and TRBJ2-1; TRBD1 matches 9 bases. The germline gives CDR1 SGHAT, CDR2 FQNNGV. This CDR3 is 17 amino acids long. Germline trimming cut 1 base from V and 3 bases from J; bases unmatched to any gene: 7. The DNA for the CDR3 is TGTGCCAGCAGCTTAGTTCGCGGGACAGGGTTCTACAATGAGCAGTTCTTC. Translated, it gives CASSLVRGTGFYNEQFF. Full variable domain (outside the CDR3, taken from reference TRBV11-2 and TRBJ2-1): EAGVAQSPRYKIIEKRQSVAFWCNPISGHATLYWYQQILGQGPKLLIQFQNNGVVDDSQLPKDRFSAERLKGVDSTLKIQPAKLEDSAVYLCASSLVRGTGFYNEQFFGPGTRLTVL.

This clone occurred a few times. The chain links TRBV11-2 to TRBJ2-1; 7 bases map to TRBD2. Losses at the gene ends were 0 bases for V and 4 bases for J; bases not matched to a gene: 3. CDR3 length: 15 amino acids. Germline V gene sequence: CDR1 SGHAT, CDR2 FQNNGV. CDR3 amino acids: CASSLEASGYNEQFF. The CDR3 nucleotides read TGTGCCAGCAGCTTAGAGGCTAGCGGATACAATGAGCAGTTCTTC.

The chain uses TRBV5-1 and TRBJ2-3, with 8 bases that match TRBD2. With V trimmed by 4 bases and J by 0 bases, 7 bases remained unmatched. The CDR3 has 16 amino acids. Germline V gene data show CDR1 as SGHRS and CDR2 as YFSETQ. This CDR3 reads CASSPLAGTSTDTQYF. CDR3 sequence (DNA): TGCGCCAGCAGCCCCTTAGCGGGAACTAGCACAGATACGCAGTATTTT.

V is TRBV18 and J is TRBJ1-1; the match to TRBD1 covers 7 bases. This CDR3 is 15 amino acids long. The junction had 6 bases not matched to a gene; V was cut back by 3 bases and J by 2 bases. Looked up from germline, CDR1 is KGHSH and CDR2 is LQKENI. The CDR3 DNA sequence: TGTGCCAGCTCACCTGTGACAGGGACAAACACTGAAGCTTTCTTT. As protein: CASSPVTGTNTEAFF.

The CDR3 spells CASSLTSGTSTQETQYF. As DNA, the CDR3 is TGCGCCAGCAGCTTGACTTCCGGGACTAGCACACAAGAGACCCAGTACTTC. The J gene is TRBJ2-5, the V gene TRBV5-1; 9 nucleotides align to TRBD2. Unmatched junction bases numbered 9, after V lost 1 base and J lost 2 bases. The germline V gene encodes CDR1 SGHRS and CDR2 YFSETQ. The CDR3 extends over 17 amino acids.

The V and J genes are TRBV5-1 and TRBJ2-1; 14 positions agree with TRBD2. Germline V CDR1 and CDR2: SGHRS, YFSETQ. V shed 6 bases, J shed 4 bases, and the junction held 12 bases outside the gene matches. This CDR3 spans 18 amino acids. In nucleotides, the CDR3 is TGCGCCAGCAAAGGATCCGGGACTAGCGGGAGTTCATACAATGAGCAGTTCTTC. It codes for CASKGSGTSGSSYNEQFF.

Turning to this clone: The junction departs from the called germline gene at one end, perhaps through a read error. The rearrangement joins TRBV7-9 to TRBJ2-1, with D unresolved. In germline, CDR1 is SEHNR, CDR2 FQNEAQ (reference sequence). This CDR3 comprises 11 residues. DNA for the CDR3: TGTGCCAGCAACTTACTCAATGAGCAGTTCTTC. Translation: CASNLLNEQFF.

The chain couples TRBV7-9 to TRBJ1-3; D is possibly TRBD1 (5 bases). CDR1 SEHNR and CDR2 FQNEAQ come from the germline V gene (reference sequence). V shed 3 bases and J shed 0 bases, with 12 bases lying between them. The CDR3 has 16 amino acids. Here the CDR3 DNA reads TGTGCCAGCAGCTTCGGGCAGGGCTCCTCTGGAAACACCATATATTTT. Its translation: CASSFGQGSSGNTIYF.

This chain joins TRBV7-2 and TRBJ1-1; D ambiguous. Trimming took 1 base from V and 8 from J, leaving 8 bases between them. The CDR3 consists of 12 residues. Germline CDR1 SGHTA, CDR2 FQGNSA. The DNA of the CDR3 is TGTGCCAGCAGCTTAGGTGGAGGGGAAGCTTTCTTT. Translation gives CASSLGGGEAFF.

The chain has TRBV28 and TRBJ2-7, with D maybe TRBD1 (5 bases). V gave up 10 bases and J gave up 2 bases, with 18 bases separating them. CDR1 MDHEN and CDR2 SYDVKM come from the germline V gene. The CDR3 totals 14 residues. Here the CDR3 DNA reads TGTGCCATCATGGAACGAGACAGTGCCTACGAGCAGTACTTC. This codes for CAIMERDSAYEQYF.

This clone was recorded only once. The chain links TRBV4-1 to TRBJ1-1, with D possibly being TRBD1 (5 bases). Germline V lookup: CDR1 MGHRA, CDR2 YSYEKL. Trimming stripped 4 bases from V and 2 bases from J, with 17 bases between. The CDR3 runs 16 residues. The CDR3 DNA is TGCGCCAGCAGCCGATCTACAGGAGCCCTTAACACTGAAGCTTTCTTT. This encodes CASSRSTGALNTEAFF.

The genes are TRBV19 and TRBJ1-5, with 10 nucleotides matching TRBD1. The CDR3 length is 13 residues. In germline, CDR1 is LNHDA, CDR2 SQIVND (reference sequence). V trimming: 8 bases; J trimming: 6 bases; junction bases outside the gene matches: 4. The CDR3 sequence: CASWGQGSQPQHF. As DNA, the CDR3 is TGTGCCAGTTGGGGACAGGGGAGTCAGCCCCAGCATTTT.

V gene TRBV4-3 combines with J gene TRBJ2-1; 10 bases align to TRBD2. In germline, CDR1 is LGHNA, CDR2 YSLEER. CDR3 length: 18 amino acids. Losses at the gene ends were 1 base for V and 8 bases for J; bases not matched to a gene: 14. The CDR3 nucleotides read TGCGCCAGCAGCCAAGGGCTAGCGGGAGATCGGTGGTCGGATGAGCAGTTCTTC. This codes for CASSQGLAGDRWSDEQFF.

This clone has more than one count but fewer than ten. This CDR3 is CASSLGPTSGPSYEQYF. CDR3 nucleotides: TGCGCCAGCAGCTTGGGCCCGACTAGCGGGCCTTCCTACGAGCAGTACTTC. The J gene is TRBJ2-7, the V gene TRBV5-1; 10 bases map to TRBD2. CDR3 size: 17 residues. J lost 1 base, V lost 0 bases, and 7 bases had no gene match. Germline values: CDR1 SGHRS, CDR2 YFSETQ. Based on the CDR3 plus reference TRBV5-1 and TRBJ2-7, the full variable domain is KAGVTQTPRYLIKTRGQQVTLSCSPISGHRSVSWYQQTPGQGLQFLFEYFSETQRNKGNFPGRFSGRQFSNSRSEMNVSTLELGDSALYLCASSLGPTSGPSYEQYFGPGTRLTVT.

This clone was seen a few times. The rearrangement joins TRBV18 to TRBJ2-7; 7 bases align to TRBD1. The CDR3 extends over 17 amino acids. Germline V gives CDR1 KGHSH, CDR2 LQKENI. The junction had 12 bases not matched to a gene; V was cut back by 1 base and J by 3 bases. As DNA, the CDR3 is TGTGCCAGCTCACCACAATCGTTAGGGACAGTCAGCTACGAGCAGTACTTC. Residues: CASSPQSLGTVSYEQYF.

The chain is built from TRBV2 and TRBJ1-1; D is perhaps TRBD1 (6 bases). The germline gives CDR1 SNHLY, CDR2 FYNNEI. Trimming pared 6 bases from V and 4 bases from J, leaving 12 bases between. The CDR3 length is 13 residues. The CDR3, as DNA: TGTGCCAGCAGACAATCACAGGGCACTGAAGCTTTCTTT. Translation gives CASRQSQGTEAFF.

The sample holds a few counts of this clone. Different DNA sequences within this sample yield the same CDR3. The gene calls are TRBV5-1 and TRBJ2-5; 8 bases line up with TRBD1. CDR1 SGHRS and CDR2 YFSETQ come from the germline V gene. V lost 3 bases and J lost 5; bases outside the gene matches: 6. The CDR3 runs 14 residues. The CDR3 here is CASSSQGARETQYF. The CDR3 region has the DNA TGCGCCAGCAGCTCCCAGGGGGCGCGGGAGACCCAGTACTTC.